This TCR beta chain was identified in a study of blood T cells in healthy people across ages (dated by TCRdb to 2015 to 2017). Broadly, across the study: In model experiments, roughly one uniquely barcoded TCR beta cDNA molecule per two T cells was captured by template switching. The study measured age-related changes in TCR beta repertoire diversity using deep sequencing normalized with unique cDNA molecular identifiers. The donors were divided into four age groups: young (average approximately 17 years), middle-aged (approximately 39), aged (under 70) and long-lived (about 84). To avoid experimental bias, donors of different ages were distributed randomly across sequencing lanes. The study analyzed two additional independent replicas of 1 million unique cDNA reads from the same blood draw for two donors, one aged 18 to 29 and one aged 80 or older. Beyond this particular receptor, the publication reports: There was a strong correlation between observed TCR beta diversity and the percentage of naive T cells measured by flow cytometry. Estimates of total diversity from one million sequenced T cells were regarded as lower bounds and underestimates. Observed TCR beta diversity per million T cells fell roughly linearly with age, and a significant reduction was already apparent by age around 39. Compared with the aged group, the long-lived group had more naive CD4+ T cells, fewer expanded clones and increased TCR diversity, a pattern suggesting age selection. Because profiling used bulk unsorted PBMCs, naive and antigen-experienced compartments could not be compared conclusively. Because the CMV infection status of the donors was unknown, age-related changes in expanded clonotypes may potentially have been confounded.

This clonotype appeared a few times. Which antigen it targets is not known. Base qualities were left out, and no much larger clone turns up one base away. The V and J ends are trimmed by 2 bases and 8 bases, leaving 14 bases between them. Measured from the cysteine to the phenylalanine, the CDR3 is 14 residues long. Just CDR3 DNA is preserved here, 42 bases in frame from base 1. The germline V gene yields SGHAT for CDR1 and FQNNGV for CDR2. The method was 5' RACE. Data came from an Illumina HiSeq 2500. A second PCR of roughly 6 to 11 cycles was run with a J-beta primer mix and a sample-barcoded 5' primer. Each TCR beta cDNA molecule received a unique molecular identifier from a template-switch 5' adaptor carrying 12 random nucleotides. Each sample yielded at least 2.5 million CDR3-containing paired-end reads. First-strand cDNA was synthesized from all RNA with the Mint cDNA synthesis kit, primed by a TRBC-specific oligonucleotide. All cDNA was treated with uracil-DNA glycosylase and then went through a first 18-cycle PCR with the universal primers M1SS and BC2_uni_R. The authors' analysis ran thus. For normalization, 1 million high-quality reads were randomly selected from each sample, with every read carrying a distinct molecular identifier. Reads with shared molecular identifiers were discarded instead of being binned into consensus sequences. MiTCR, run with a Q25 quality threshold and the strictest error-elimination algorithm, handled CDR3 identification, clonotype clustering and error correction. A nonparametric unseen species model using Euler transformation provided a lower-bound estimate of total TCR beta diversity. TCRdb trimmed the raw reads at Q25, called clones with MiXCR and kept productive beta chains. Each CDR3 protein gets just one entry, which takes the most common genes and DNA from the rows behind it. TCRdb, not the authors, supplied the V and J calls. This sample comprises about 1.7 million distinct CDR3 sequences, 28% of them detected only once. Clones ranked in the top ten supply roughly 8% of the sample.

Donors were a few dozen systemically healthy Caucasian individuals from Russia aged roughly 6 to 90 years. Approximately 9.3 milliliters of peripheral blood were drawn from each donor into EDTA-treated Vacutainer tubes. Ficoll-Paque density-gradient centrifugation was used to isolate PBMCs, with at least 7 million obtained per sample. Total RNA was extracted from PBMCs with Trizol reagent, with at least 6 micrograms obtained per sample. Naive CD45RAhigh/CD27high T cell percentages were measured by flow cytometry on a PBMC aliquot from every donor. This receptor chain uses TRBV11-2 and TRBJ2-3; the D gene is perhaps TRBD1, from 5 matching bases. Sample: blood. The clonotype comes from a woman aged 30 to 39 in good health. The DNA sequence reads TGTGCCAGCAGCTTACTGTGGGGCCTGAGTACGCAGTATTTT. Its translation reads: CASSLLWGLSTQYF.